Listed below are T cell receptor beta chains from one sample, sequenced in a study of CD8 T cells in Susac syndrome. Each CDR3 protein is one row after TCRdb ran MiXCR on the immunoSEQ multiplex PCR reads. The sample contains 150,000 to 200,000 distinct CDR3 sequences, around 94% of which appear only once. The sample consisted of CD4+ T cells from PBMCs. These TCRs come from a human donor with multiple sclerosis. CDR3s include the opening cysteine and the closing phenylalanine or tryptophan. The D gene is left open where the match is weak. Size values are once, few and many counts, or a class for expanded clones, and some rows have none.

V	size	length	D	J	CDR3	DNA
TRBV9	once	16	TRBD1	TRBJ2-7	CASSGQGSHDVFEQYF	TGTGCCAGCAGCGGACAGGGATCCCATGACGTCTTCGAGCAGTACTTC
TRBV30	-	14	-	TRBJ1-5	CAWSVKGAEGPQHF	TGTGCCTGGAGTGTAAAAGGGGCAGAAGGGCCCCAGCATTTT
TRBV28	-	11	-	TRBJ1-2	CASYANYGYTF	TGTGCCAGCTACGCTAACTATGGCTACACCTTC
TRBV27	-	15	-	TRBJ2-7	CASSFIRQDSYEQYF	TGTGCCAGCAGTTTTATAAGGCAGGACTCCTACGAGCAGTACTTC
TRBV6-1	-	16	-	TRBJ2-1	CASSLHGGVSYNEQFF	TGTGCCAGCAGTCTTCACGGCGGGGTTTCCTACAATGAGCAGTTCTTC
TRBV7-8	-	12	-	TRBJ2-7	CASSIPGYEQYF	TGTGCCAGCAGCATTCCGGGCTACGAGCAGTACTTC
TRBV27	-	15	-	TRBJ1-1	CASSLWRGGGTEAFF	TGTGCCAGCAGTTTATGGAGGGGAGGGGGGACTGAAGCTTTCTTT
TRBV20-1	-	15	TRBD2	TRBJ2-2	CSATKSGMFAGELFF	TGCAGTGCCACGAAGAGCGGGATGTTCGCCGGGGAGCTGTTTTTT
TRBV7-2	once	16	-	TRBJ2-7	CASSLASGGAEYEQYF	TGTGCCAGCAGCTTAGCGTCGGGGGGCGCGGAGTACGAGCAGTACTTC
TRBV6-1	-	13	-	TRBJ1-2	CASSAADNYGYTF	TGTGCCAGCAGTGCCGCGGATAACTATGGCTACACCTTC
TRBV6-1	once	13	-	TRBJ2-4	CASRWEVGGPGDF	TGTGCCAGCAGATGGGAGGTAGGGGGCCCGGGGGACTTC
TRBV2	-	15	TRBD1	TRBJ2-2	CASSPQGYDTGELFF	TGTGCCAGCAGCCCACAGGGGTACGACACCGGGGAGCTGTTTTTT
TRBV7-2	-	13	-	TRBJ2-5	CASRMEVGKTQYF	TGTGCCAGCCGCATGGAAGTTGGAAAGACCCAGTACTTC
TRBV6-1	-	12	-	TRBJ1-5	CASSVISQPQHF	TGTGCCAGCAGTGTAATAAGTCAGCCCCAGCATTTT
TRBV27	-	14	-	TRBJ2-2	CASSPYTLPGELFF	TGTGCCAGCAGCCCATATACTCTGCCCGGGGAGCTGTTTTTT
TRBV27	once	15	TRBD2	TRBJ2-7	CARRTNTTGGNEQYF	TGTGCCAGGAGAACAAACACAACGGGAGGGAACGAGCAGTACTTC
TRBV3-1	-	14	-	TRBJ2-3	CASSPRTTEDTQYF	TGTGCCAGCAGCCCCAGAACCACGGAAGATACGCAGTATTTT
TRBV6-5	-	13	-	TRBJ1-3	CASMRGSGNTIYF	TGTGCCAGCATGAGGGGATCTGGAAACACCATATATTTT
TRBV30	-	13	-	TRBJ1-5	CAWSADSNQPQHF	TGTGCCTGGAGTGCTGATAGCAATCAGCCCCAGCATTTT
TRBV20-1	once	13	-	TRBJ2-7	CSVGQGISYEQYF	TGCAGTGTCGGGCAGGGGATCTCCTACGAGCAGTACTTC